This T cell receptor beta chain is from a study of blood T cell repertoires in COVID-19. On the study more broadly: Acute and convalescent COVID-19 samples came from the United States, Italy and Spain. In each case, the material was cDNA or gDNA derived from T cells, B-cell-depleted T cells, or PBMCs.

There are 12 residues in the CDR3. Trimming pared 6 bases from V and 7 bases from J, leaving 12 bases between. Under the authors' procedure: Estimation of nucleated cell counts relied on the amplification of reference gene primers. Generated by immunoSEQ multiplex PCR, the TCRdb table keeps only in-frame clones and is missing some. V and J calls and clone size are as listed in that table; D and trimming were resolved from the DNA. In the table there are about 13,000 clones, 70% to 90% of which are singletons. The chain uses TRBV12-3 or TRBV12-4 and TRBJ1-1, with D hard to call. Material: peripheral blood. The TCR was taken from a human donor in a cohort sampled during active COVID-19. The chain's CDR3 is CASSPGRVEAFF. CDR3 nucleotide sequence: TGTGCCAGCAGCCCCGGGAGGGTTGAAGCTTTCTTT.